One sample yielded the 32 T cell receptor beta chains listed below, sequenced in a study of graft-versus-host responses after intestinal transplantation. No antigen has been identified for these receptors. Some clones are missing from TCRdb's copy, which holds only in-frame ones; the method was immunoSEQ multiplex PCR. Of 41,000 or so clones in the sample, 85% to 95% were seen once. The sample in question was unstimulated CD8+ T cells sorted from spleen or lymph node cells, obtained before transplant. The receptors stem from a human donor who was the organ donor for an intestinal transplant.

This chain joins TRBV18 and TRBJ1-4; weak D call: TRBD1 (5 bases). Germline values: CDR1 KGHSH, CDR2 LQKENI. The CDR3 totals 15 residues. V lost 4 bases and J lost 7, with 16 bases in between. CDR3 region: CASSRPGDRGEKLFF. The DNA of the CDR3 is TGTGCCAGCTCACGTCCGGGGGATAGGGGTGAAAAACTGTTTTTT. Looking up the rest from reference TRBV18 and TRBJ1-4 gives the full variable domain: NAGVMQNPRHLVRRRGQEARLRCSPMKGHSHVYWYRQLPEEGLKFMVYLQKENIIDESGMPKERFSAEFPKEGPSILRIQQVVRGDSAAYFCASSRPGDRGEKLFFGSGTQLSVL.

This sequence joins TRBV19 and TRBJ2-1; the match to TRBD2 covers 11 bases. This CDR3 is 15 amino acids long. V lost 6 bases, J lost 10 bases, and 11 bases stayed unmatched. CDR1 and CDR2 (germline): LNHDA, SQIVND (reference sequence). The CDR3 sequence is CASRPEASGGQEQFF. CDR3 in DNA: TGTGCCAGTAGGCCCGAGGCTAGCGGGGGGCAGGAGCAGTTCTTC.

The chain is built from TRBV5-8 and TRBJ2-3; tentative D call: TRBD1 (6 bases). Germline V gene data show CDR1 as SGHTS and CDR2 as YDEGEE. The CDR3 is made up of 18 amino acids. V was clipped by 0 bases and J by 1 base, with 18 bases between them. This chain's CDR3 is CASSLDSGVLSGTDTQYF. CDR3 coding DNA: TGTGCCAGCAGCTTGGATTCAGGGGTATTATCCGGCACAGATACGCAGTATTTT.

V and J are TRBV4-1 and TRBJ2-5; D is perhaps TRBD1 (6 bases). Germline V gene sequence: CDR1 MGHRA, CDR2 YSYEKL. The CDR3 has 16 amino acids. The ends were cut back, 3 bases at V and 1 base at J, with 15 bases in the middle. CDR3 sequence: CASSQEQGSSQETQYF. The CDR3 DNA sequence: TGCGCCAGCAGCCAGGAACAGGGTAGTAGCCAAGAGACCCAGTACTTC.

The chain's CDR3 is CASRDGEQFF. The CDR3, as DNA: TGTGCCAGTCGGGACGGTGAGCAGTTCTTC. The rearrangement links TRBV25-1 to TRBJ2-1, with D tentatively TRBD1 or TRBD2 (5 bases each). CDR1 and CDR2 (germline): MGHDK, SYGVNS. Deletions cut 9 bases from V and 9 bases from J, with 9 bases between. There are 10 residues in the CDR3.

This clone was detected only once. The genes are TRBV7-9 and TRBJ2-7; D unclear. V shed 0 bases and J shed 4 bases, with 19 bases lying between them. The length of the CDR3 is 17 residues. Per germline, CDR1 SEHNR and CDR2 FQNEAQ (reference sequence). The CDR3 coding sequence is TGTGCCAGCAGCTTAGCGGTCCCCGGCAGGTTGGCATACGAGCAGTACTTC. Protein product: CASSLAVPGRLAYEQYF. The full variable domain, with the rest looked up from reference TRBV7-9 and TRBJ2-7, is DTGVSQNPRHKITKRGQNVTFRCDPISEHNRLYWYRQTLGQGPEFLTYFQNEAQLEKSRLLSDRFSAERPKGSFSTLEIQRTEQGDSAMYLCASSLAVPGRLAYEQYFGPGTRLTVT.

The rearrangement joins TRBV21-1 to TRBJ1-2; the DNA was not used to check the table's D call, TRBD1. TRBV21-1 has pseudogene status. The CDR3 has 18 residues. CDR3 loop: CASSTTRGTGLTNYGYTF. In nucleotides, the CDR3 is TGTGCCAGCAGCACCACCCGTGGGACAGGGCTAACTAACTATGGCTACACCTTC.

The CDR3 region is CASSQASKETQYF. The CDR3 DNA sequence: TGTGCCAGCAGCCAAGCTTCAAAAGAGACCCAGTACTTC. The chain is built from TRBV4-2 and TRBJ2-5, with D hard to call. The V and J ends lost 1 base and 3 bases respectively, with 6 bases between them. This CDR3 spans 13 amino acids. Germline V gene data show CDR1 as LGHNA and CDR2 as YNFKEQ.

V is TRBV18 and J is TRBJ1-6; no clear D. Trimming took off 2 bases at V and 8 bases at J, with 4 bases between the two ends. This CDR3 is 12 amino acids long. Germline V gene lookup returns CDR1 KGHSH and CDR2 LQKENI. The CDR3 DNA reads TGTGCCAGCTCACCAAACGATTCACCCCTCCACTTT. Amino acid sequence: CASSPNDSPLHF. The full variable domain, with the rest looked up from reference TRBV18 and TRBJ1-6, is NAGVMQNPRHLVRRRGQEARLRCSPMKGHSHVYWYRQLPEEGLKFMVYLQKENIIDESGMPKERFSAEFPKEGPSILRIQQVVRGDSAAYFCASSPNDSPLHFGNGTRLTVT.

The chain uses TRBV7-8 and TRBJ2-7; 8 nucleotides align to TRBD2. The V segment lost 4 bases and the J segment 6 bases; nucleotides outside the gene matches: 14. The CDR3 extends over 16 amino acids. The germline V gene encodes CDR1 SGHVS and CDR2 FQNEAQ. The CDR3 nucleotides read TGTGCCAGCAGCTCAGAAGGGACTAGTAATCCCCTCGAGCAGTACTTC. Translating gives CASSSEGTSNPLEQYF.

This clone was seen a single time. This sequence joins TRBV20-1 and TRBJ2-1; no clear D. In germline, CDR1 is DFQATT, CDR2 SNEGSKA (reference sequence). V was shortened by 0 bases and J by 9 bases, with 6 bases between the two germline ends. CDR3 length: 11 residues. The CDR3 loop reads CSAREVGEQFF. The CDR3 DNA is TGCAGTGCTAGAGAAGTGGGTGAGCAGTTCTTC.

In its sample, this clone was seen once. This rearrangement joins TRBV5-8 to TRBJ1-2; maybe TRBD1 (5 bases). The CDR3 consists of 12 residues. Trimming shortened V by 0 bases and J by 8 bases, and 8 bases separated the two germline ends. Germline-derived CDR1 and CDR2 are SGHTS and YDEGEE. The CDR3 sequence: CASSLAGYGYTF. CDR3 bases: TGTGCCAGCAGCTTGGCAGGGTACGGCTACACCTTC.

V is TRBV19 and J is TRBJ1-1; TRBD1 agrees at 8 bases. Germline V gene sequence: CDR1 LNHDA, CDR2 SQIVND (reference sequence). This CDR3 is built from 15 residues. The ends lost 3 bases at V and 1 base at J; junction bases unmatched: 4. The CDR3 is CASSILDRGNTEAFF. The CDR3 DNA sequence: TGTGCCAGTAGTATTCTCGACAGGGGGAACACTGAAGCTTTCTTT. The whole variable domain, remainder taken from reference TRBV19 and TRBJ1-1, is DGGITQSPKYLFRKEGQNVTLSCEQNLNHDAMYWYRQDPGQGLRLIYYSQIVNDFQKGDIAEGYSVSREKKESFPLTVTSAQKNPTAFYLCASSILDRGNTEAFFGQGTRLTVV.

DNA for the CDR3: TGTGCCAGCAGCCAAGAAGCATGGGCGGGGGGGCAGGATACGCAGTATTTT. Its translation: CASSQEAWAGGQDTQYF. The chain has TRBV4-2 and TRBJ2-3; TRBD2 agrees at 9 bases. The germline V gene has CDR1 LGHNA and CDR2 YNFKEQ. This CDR3 has 17 residues. V lost 0 bases to trimming and J lost 6 bases; unmatched junction nucleotides: 10.

This chain connects TRBV19 to TRBJ2-1; TRBD2 is a possible D gene (6 bases). The CDR3 is made up of 15 amino acids. Per the germline V gene, CDR1 is LNHDA and CDR2 is SQIVND (reference sequence). V lost 7 bases and J lost 8, with 21 bases in between. DNA for the CDR3: TGTGCCAGTAAAGGGGAGGCCCTACTCGTCGATGAGCAGTTCTTC. This sequence encodes CASKGEALLVDEQFF.

This rearrangement joins TRBV2 to TRBJ2-1; D is ambiguous. The CDR3 contains 15 residues. Trimming took 4 bases from V and 7 from J, leaving 17 bases between them. Germline CDR1 reads SNHLY; CDR2 reads FYNNEI. CDR3 sequence: CASSVGLYVSNEQFF. The CDR3 nucleotides are TGTGCCAGCAGTGTCGGGTTGTACGTATCGAATGAGCAGTTCTTC.

This sequence joins TRBV4-1 and TRBJ2-7; D is unresolved. Germline-derived CDR1 and CDR2 are MGHRA and YSYEKL. This CDR3 comprises 15 residues. Trimming removed 3 bases from V and 2 bases from J, with 14 bases in between. CDR3 region: CASSQEYHSTYEQYF. The CDR3 nucleotides are TGCGCCAGCAGCCAGGAGTACCATTCTACCTACGAGCAGTACTTC.

The rearrangement joins TRBV5-6 to TRBJ2-7; D gene ambiguous. Trimming removed 0 bases from V and 1 base from J, with 8 bases in between. From germline, CDR1 is SGHDT and CDR2 YYEEEE. The CDR3 covers 14 residues. This chain's CDR3 is CASSLADNSYEQYF. CDR3 DNA: TGTGCCAGCAGCTTGGCCGATAATTCCTACGAGCAGTACTTC.

The chain is built from TRBV11-2 and TRBJ2-1; the match to TRBD1 covers 9 bases. Losses at the gene ends were 6 bases for V and 4 bases for J; bases not matched to a gene: 13. Germline values: CDR1 SGHAT, CDR2 FQNNGV. The CDR3 length is 17 residues. The CDR3 region has the DNA TGTGCCAGCAGTCTCCGGGACAGGGTTCATAATTACAATGAGCAGTTCTTC. This gives the protein CASSLRDRVHNYNEQFF. The variable domain in full, with the rest retrieved from reference TRBV11-2 and TRBJ2-1, is EAGVAQSPRYKIIEKRQSVAFWCNPISGHATLYWYQQILGQGPKLLIQFQNNGVVDDSQLPKDRFSAERLKGVDSTLKIQPAKLEDSAVYLCASSLRDRVHNYNEQFFGPGTRLTVL.

V is TRBV4-2 and J is TRBJ2-7; 9 bases are shared with TRBD2. The V gene end was trimmed by 5 bases and the J gene end by 3 bases; junction bases not matched to a gene: 2. CDR3 length: 13 amino acids. CDR1 and CDR2 from the germline V gene are LGHNA and YNFKEQ. CDR3: CASSSRGGYEQYF. In DNA form, the CDR3 reads TGTGCCAGCAGCTCGCGGGGGGGCTACGAGCAGTACTTC.

The rearrangement joins TRBV5-4 to TRBJ2-7, with TRBD1 identical over 7 bases. CDR1 is SGHNT and CDR2 is YYREEE in the germline V gene (reference sequence). CDR3 length: 14 amino acids. The V segment lost 4 bases and the J segment 6 bases; nucleotides outside the gene matches: 10. The CDR3 is CASSPWDSPLEQYF. In DNA form, the CDR3 reads TGTGCCAGCAGCCCTTGGGACAGCCCGCTCGAGCAGTACTTC.

The chain carries TRBV11-2 and TRBJ1-1; TRBD1 is a possible D gene (5 bases). The CDR3 extends over 16 amino acids. Germline V CDR1 and CDR2: SGHAT, FQNNGV. Trimming removed 3 bases from V and 1 base from J, with 15 bases in between. The CDR3 DNA follows: TGTGCCAGCAGCTTGGCTCAGGGAGGGCAGAACACTGAAGCTTTCTTT. Its translation: CASSLAQGGQNTEAFF.

The genes are TRBV4-1 and TRBJ2-5, with D perhaps assigned TRBD1 or TRBD2 (5 bases each). The germline V gene has CDR1 MGHRA and CDR2 YSYEKL. This CDR3 comprises 16 residues. V lost 1 base to trimming and J lost 5 bases, with 17 bases between them. The CDR3 spells CASSQGHSGWRETQYF. As DNA, the CDR3 is TGCGCCAGCAGCCAAGGTCACTCAGGGTGGAGGGAGACCCAGTACTTC.

Here the CDR3 DNA reads TGTGCCAGCACCTCACACCCGGACAGGGTCGGTTATAATGAGCAGTTCTTC. Residues: CASTSHPDRVGYNEQFF. The chain joins TRBV27 to TRBJ2-1, with 8 bases matching TRBD1. The V gene's germline CDR1 is MNHEY and CDR2 SMNVEV (reference sequence). Germline trimming cut 7 bases from V and 7 bases from J; bases unmatched to any gene: 18. This CDR3 has 17 residues.

The sample holds one count of this clone. V is TRBV4-3 and J is TRBJ2-7; 10 bases are shared with TRBD1. Per germline, CDR1 LGHNA and CDR2 YSLEER. J was trimmed by 5 bases and V by 3 bases; bases with no gene match: 7. The CDR3 consists of 15 residues. CDR3 protein: CASSQAGTGVDEQYF. As DNA, the CDR3 is TGCGCCAGCAGCCAGGCCGGGACAGGGGTGGACGAGCAGTACTTC.

The chain uses TRBV7-9 and TRBJ2-5, with D tentatively TRBD1 (5 bases). Germline V CDR1 and CDR2: SEHNR, FQNEAQ (reference sequence). V was shortened by 1 base and J by 5 bases, with 14 bases between the two germline ends. This CDR3 comprises 15 residues. CDR3 nucleotide sequence: TGTGCCAGCAGCTTAGTGGTTGCAGGGCTGGAGACCCAGTACTTC. Translated: CASSLVVAGLETQYF.

The V gene is TRBV19, the J gene TRBJ2-7; 7 bases agree with TRBD2. The CDR3 totals 12 residues. V shed 6 bases, J shed 5 bases, and the junction held 4 bases outside the gene matches. From germline, CDR1 is LNHDA and CDR2 SQIVND (reference sequence). This CDR3 reads CASSATSDEQYF. For the CDR3, the DNA is TGTGCCAGTAGCGCTACTAGCGACGAGCAGTACTTC.

The J gene is TRBJ2-3, the V gene TRBV7-2; a possible D gene is TRBD2 (6 bases). Trimming shortened V by 1 base and J by 6 bases, and 11 bases separated the two germline ends. Germline values: CDR1 SGHTA, CDR2 FQGNSA. CDR3 length equals 14 residues. The CDR3 reads CASSLVGGADTQYF. CDR3 nucleotide sequence: TGTGCCAGCAGCTTAGTGGGCGGGGCCGATACGCAGTATTTT.

The chain joins TRBV19 to TRBJ2-1, with no clear D. The CDR3 consists of 12 residues. V was trimmed by 4 bases and J by 10 bases, leaving 11 bases between them. CDR1 and CDR2 (germline): LNHDA, SQIVND (reference sequence). The CDR3 bases are TGTGCCAGTAGTAAGCCCCGTAACGAGCAGTTCTTC. Translating gives CASSKPRNEQFF.

This rearrangement joins TRBV9 to TRBJ1-3; D is uncertain. This CDR3 contains 13 residues. Trimming removed 3 bases from V and 0 bases from J, with 4 bases in between. Germline lookup yields CDR1 SGDLS and CDR2 YYNGEE. The CDR3 nucleotides read TGTGCCAGCAGCGAGAACTCTGGAAACACCATATATTTT. It codes for CASSENSGNTIYF. Variable domain in full (rest from reference TRBV9 and TRBJ1-3): DSGVTQTPKHLITATGQRVTLRCSPRSGDLSVYWYQQSLDQGLQFLIQYYNGEERAKGNILERFSAQQFPDLHSELNLSSLELGDSALYFCASSENSGNTIYFGEGSWLTVV.

This clone came up a few times. Other DNA variants within this sample encode the same CDR3. The rearrangement links TRBV29-1 to TRBJ2-7; 14 bases line up with TRBD2. This CDR3 comprises 15 residues. From germline, CDR1 is SQVTM and CDR2 ANQGSEA. The V and J ends lost 7 bases and 2 bases, in that order; junction bases with no gene match: 7. CDR3 sequence reads: CSALGLAGAPYEQYF. CDR3 sequence (DNA): TGCAGCGCCTTGGGACTAGCGGGGGCTCCCTACGAGCAGTACTTC.

V and J are TRBV28 and TRBJ2-7; 8 nucleotides agree with TRBD1. Trimming took 6 bases from V and 5 from J; bases not matched to a gene: 6. Germline V gene lookup returns CDR1 MDHEN and CDR2 SYDVKM. The length of the CDR3 is 13 residues. The CDR3 DNA follows: TGTGCCAGCAGCCAGGACAGGGCCCACGAGCAGTACTTC. It is translated as CASSQDRAHEQYF.